This T cell receptor beta chain was identified during a study of CD8+ T cells in alopecia areata. Across the whole study: Scalp area affected, as a percentage, set the severity score of treated patients.

Study outcomes and limitations: Just one nonresponder means the tie between baseline CD8+ expansion and response stays uncertain.

With respect to this clone: The target antigen is unknown.

The sequencing template was cDNA reverse transcribed from extracted RNA. Profiling relied on immunoSEQ multiplex PCR, and the TCRdb table lists in-frame clones only, not all of them. The data show some 200,000 clones, 50% to 60% seen once. Treatment given: oral pan-JAK inhibitor, 5-10 mg twice daily. The sample in question was CD4+ T cells sorted from blood, obtained at week 4, from a patient treated with tofacitinib. This receptor was identified in a human donor with alopecia areata.

CDR3 region: CSVRGGMNTEAFF. The CDR3 DNA reads as TGCAGCGTTAGGGGCGGGATGAACACTGAAGCTTTCTTT. The V and J genes are TRBV29-1 and TRBJ1-1, with a weak D call TRBD1 (5 bases). CDR1 SQVTM and CDR2 ANQGSEA come from the germline V gene. V was clipped by 5 bases and J by 0 bases, with 10 bases between them. CDR3 length: 13 residues. Complete variable domain (other parts from reference TRBV29-1 and TRBJ1-1): SAVISQKPSRDICQRGTSLTIQCQVDSQVTMMFWYRQQPGQSLTLIATANQGSEATYESGFVIDKFPISRPNLTFSTLTVSNMSPEDSSIYLCSVRGGMNTEAFFGQGTRLTVV.